This entry describes one T cell receptor (beta chain). The CDR3 consists of 10 residues. Germline V lookup: CDR1 SGDLS, CDR2 YYNGEE. Trimming stripped 7 bases from V and 6 bases from J, with 4 bases between. The sample is drawn from a study of patients and donors after allogeneic stem cell transplantation. TCRdb redid the calling of the RT-PCR reads with MiXCR, one entry per CDR3 protein. The table has around 200,000 distinct CDR3 sequences, over 30% seen once; the top ten hold 11%. The TCR was taken from a human donor who was either an allogeneic HSCT recipient or a stem cell or donor lymphocyte infusion donor (not recorded which). It is not recorded whose cells these are; they may come from a transplant donor. The chain combines TRBV9 with TRBJ2-2; D unresolved. Sequencing was done on a sample of blood, either unsorted or a sorted T cell fraction (not recorded which). CDR3 in DNA: TGTGCCAGCGGACCCGGGGAGCTGTTTTTT. Translated, it gives CASGPGELFF.